The rows below give T cell receptor beta chains drawn from one sample of a study of molecular identifiers for immune sequencing clone quantification. TCRdb processed the PCR reads anew with MiXCR; each CDR3 protein has one entry. Of over 550,000 distinct CDR3 sequences detected, roughly 25% appear once; the ten largest clones hold about 0.84%. The sequenced sample was naive CD8+ T cells from blood, with Jurkat cell RNA spiked in. Receptor source: a human donor in good health. Some libraries in this study had Jurkat cell RNA spiked in. Both conserved end residues are part of each CDR3.

TRBJ2-1 | TRBV4-1 | CASSQTTDPYNEQFF
TRBJ1-1 | TRBV7-2 | CASRTAGGGDTEALF
TRBJ2-7 | TRBV6-1 | CASSKPGGPALSYEQYF
TRBJ2-3 | TRBV4-3 | CASSQAVAGVGDTQYF
TRBJ2-3 | TRBV4-2 | CASSPRDSREDTQYF
TRBJ2-1 | TRBV7-2 | CASSFASGDYNEQFF
TRBJ2-1 | TRBV30 | CAWNLIGLAGVEQFF
TRBJ2-7 | TRBV6-5 | CASSWGLAEPYEQYF
TRBJ2-2 | TRBV4-3 | CASSQGTFTGEPFF
TRBJ2-7 | TRBV27 | CASSSMNPYEQYF
TRBJ1-2 | TRBV7-9 | CASNELGGVATTGYTF
TRBJ2-2 | TRBV29-1 | CSVPTGATGELFF
TRBJ1-6 | TRBV16 | CASSRTGGYSYNSPLHF
TRBJ2-5 | TRBV4-2 | CASSQDTVFSQETQYF
TRBJ2-2 | TRBV5-4 | CACSAGTEHTGELFF
TRBJ1-1 | TRBV30 | CAWSATNTEAFF